This TCR beta chain derives from a study of human T cells and chemical hapten exposure. Findings and caveats of the study: In comparison with controls, expanded TCRs gave rise to a significantly larger number of large CDR3 similarity clusters.

The CDR3 runs to 15 residues. After removal of 6 bases from V and 6 bases from J, the junction contained 8 bases not matched to a gene. TCRdb redid the calling of the RACE reads with MiXCR, one entry per CDR3 protein. The sample shows about 90,000 distinct CDR3 sequences, approximately 10% of them seen only once. As for this clonotype: The antigen is not known.

As for time point: patch test 3, about 24 weeks after DPC sensitization. As for treatment: therapeutic diphenylcyclopropenone sensitization with weekly scalp DPC. The V gene is TRBV12-3 or TRBV12-4, the J gene TRBJ2-2; TRBD1 matches 9 bases. This receptor was identified in a young woman with alopecia areata. Some clones in this sample may be carry-over from other donors' samples. Sequenced here: whole blood, sampled in connection with sensitization to the hapten diphenylcyclopropenone (DPC). The CDR3 nucleotides read TGTGCCAGCAGGGCCGGGACAGGGCTCGCCGGGGAGCTGTTTTTT. Its translation is CASRAGTGLAGELFF.